What follows is one TCR beta chain and its context. The data stem from a study of cytomegalovirus exposure and HLA in healthy donors. Researchers ran the PCR with 60 Vbeta and 13 Jbeta primers. Sequencing used immunoSEQ multiplex PCR; TCRdb keeps in-frame clones, though not all of them. The sample has 200,000 to 250,000 clones; 76% are singletons. The ends lost 3 bases at V and 9 bases at J; junction bases unmatched: 6. CDR3 length: 13 residues. CDR1 is KGHSY and CDR2 is FQNENV in the germline V gene. Sequenced material: PBMCs. The rearrangement links TRBV16 to TRBJ1-1; 8 bases line up with TRBD1. This receptor was identified in a man younger than 30 in good health and CMV-seronegative. In nucleotides, the CDR3 is TGTGCCAGCAGCCACCGCGACAGGGGAAAAGCTTTCTTT. This encodes CASSHRDRGKAFF.